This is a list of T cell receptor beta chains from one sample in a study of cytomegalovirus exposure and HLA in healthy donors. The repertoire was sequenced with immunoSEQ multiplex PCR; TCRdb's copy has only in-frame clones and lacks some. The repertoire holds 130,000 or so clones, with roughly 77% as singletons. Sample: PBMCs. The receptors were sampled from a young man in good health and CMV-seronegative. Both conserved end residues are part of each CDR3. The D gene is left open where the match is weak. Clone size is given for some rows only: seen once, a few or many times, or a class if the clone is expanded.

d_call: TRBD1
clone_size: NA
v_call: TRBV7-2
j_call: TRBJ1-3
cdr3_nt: TGTGCCAGCAGCTTACAGGGGGGCTCTGGAAACACCATATATTTT
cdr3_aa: CASSLQGGSGNTIYF

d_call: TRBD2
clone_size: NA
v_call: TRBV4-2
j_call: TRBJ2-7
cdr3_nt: TGTGCCAGTAGCGGTAGCGGGGACCCTTACGAGCAGTACTTC
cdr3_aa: CASSGSGDPYEQYF

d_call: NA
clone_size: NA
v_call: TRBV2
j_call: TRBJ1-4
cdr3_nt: TGTGCCAGCAGTGATATGGGGGCAATAGGGGAAAAACTGTTTTTT
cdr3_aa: CASSDMGAIGEKLFF

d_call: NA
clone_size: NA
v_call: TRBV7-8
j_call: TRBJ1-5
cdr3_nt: TGTGCCAGCAGCTTGACCGGGAACAATCAGCCCCAGCATTTT
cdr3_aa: CASSLTGNNQPQHF

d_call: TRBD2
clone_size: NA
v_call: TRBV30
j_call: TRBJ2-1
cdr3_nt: TGTGCCGGAGATTTTACTAGCGGCTCCTACAATGAGCAGTTCTTC
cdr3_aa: CAGDFTSGSYNEQFF

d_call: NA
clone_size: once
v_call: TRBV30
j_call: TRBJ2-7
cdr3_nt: TGTGCCTGGACCCCTTGGGAGGACGAGCAGTACTTC
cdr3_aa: CAWTPWEDEQYF

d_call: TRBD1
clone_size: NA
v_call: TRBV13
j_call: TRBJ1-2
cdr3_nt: TGTGCCAGCAGCACAGGGGGTTCTAACTATGGCTACACCTTC
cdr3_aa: CASSTGGSNYGYTF

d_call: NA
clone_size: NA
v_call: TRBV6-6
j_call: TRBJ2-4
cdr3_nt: TGTGCCAGCAGTTCCCTCACAGGGAAAGAAAACATTCAGTACTTC
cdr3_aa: CASSSLTGKENIQYF

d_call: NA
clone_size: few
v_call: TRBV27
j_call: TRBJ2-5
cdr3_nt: TGTGCCAGCAGTTCCCTAGGTCCTCAGGGCCGGGAGACCCAGTACTTC
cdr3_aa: CASSSLGPQGRETQYF

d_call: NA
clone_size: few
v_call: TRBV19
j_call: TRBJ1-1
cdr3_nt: TGTGCCAGTAGTATCAGGGTTGTCACTGAAGCTTTCTTT
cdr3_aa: CASSIRVVTEAFF

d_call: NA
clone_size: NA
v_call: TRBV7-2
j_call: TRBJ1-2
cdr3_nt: TGTGCCAGCAGCTCCCTCGATTCAGGGAGGGCAAAAGGCTACACCTTC
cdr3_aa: CASSSLDSGRAKGYTF